The entry below gives a single TCR beta chain sequence along with its context. There are a few counts of this clonotype. Its antigen has not been determined. The record has no base qualities; no much larger clone is one base away. The record originates from a study of T-cell memory formation after mild COVID-19 (TCRdb year 2021). General notes on the study: Most TCR sequence clusters were specific to one of the two donors. In two donors, T-cell clones that expanded and contracted after mild COVID-19 were followed by sequencing TCRalpha and TCRbeta repertoires longitudinally. The cohort was made up of two young adult volunteers, one female and one male, who were previously healthy.

PBMCs were isolated by Ficoll-Paque density gradient centrifugation. Findings and caveats that apply to the study as a whole: Contracting CD4+ clones were found mainly in CM and EM memory subsets, while CD8+ clones were enriched in EMRA. Clones that contracted from day 15 to 85 showed balanced CD4/CD8 phenotypes, whereas a second wave of clones that expanded from day 15 to 37 leaned towards CD4+. The detection of some responding clones in pre-infection memory suggests that pre-existing cross-reactive memory T cells joined the SARS-CoV-2 response. SARS-CoV-2 specificity of the second-wave clones peaking on day 37 was not confirmed. Only a couple of mild cases were covered by the study, and larger cohorts that include severe cases with pre-infection samples were considered necessary.

TCRdb names Illumina NovaSeq 6000 as the instrument used. Using 5'RACE with constant-segment primers, TCRalpha and TCRbeta cDNA libraries were constructed, with sample barcodes and unique molecular identifiers added in the process. Trizol reagent was used to extract RNA from every sample. Libraries were amplified in two PCR steps, with a second sample barcode and Illumina TruSeq adapters added in the second step. Sequencing of libraries was performed on an Illumina NovaSeq with 2 x 150 bp paired-end reads. The authors' pipeline ran thus. Reads were demultiplexed and collapsed into UMI-guided consensus sequences with migec v1.2.7. Using mixcr v2.1.11, UMI consensuses were aligned to TRA and TRB V and J templates and then assembled into clonotypes. A clonotype was counted as expanded or contracted only if both edgeR and NoisET called the change significant, with noise models trained on biological replicates. For edgeR calls, the thresholds were a false discovery rate-adjusted p below 0.01 and a log2 fold-change of 1. PCA with hierarchical clustering of max-normalized trajectories of the 1000 most abundant clonotypes was used as exploratory dynamics analysis. Each responding clone was given a CD4 or CD8 phenotype based on the CD4+ and CD8+ repertoires, which had been sequenced separately. The public reads were reanalyzed by TCRdb: fastp trimming at Q25, MiXCR alignment, in-frame beta chains only. All rows with the same CDR3 protein become a single entry with the most common DNA and genes. The V and J calls, along with clone size, are taken from TCRdb and not from the paper's own processing. The sample table lists approximately 250,000 distinct CDR3 sequences, 15% to 20% of them with a count of one. The ten biggest clones cover roughly 20% of the sample.

The receptor was isolated from a man aged 18 to 29 who had mild COVID-19 (a few samples of this study predate the infection). The sample titles of this study are shuffled in the database, so cell type and time point are left out; the donor was told from shared clones. Sequencing was performed on PBMCs or a T cell subset sorted from them (not recorded which).

The CDR3 protein is CASSYGNRDTEAFF. In nucleotides, the sequence is TGTGCCAGCAGTTACGGGAACCGGGACACTGAAGCTTTCTTT. Recombination linked TRBV6-5 to TRBJ1-1, with the D gene not confidently named. Per the germline V gene, MNHEY is the CDR1 and SVGAGI is the CDR2. A distance of 10 bases separates the germline ends of V and J, which lose 2 bases and 3 bases respectively. The CDR3 starts with the cysteine, ends with the phenylalanine, and has 14 residues. The kept DNA is CDR3 alone, 42 bases in frame from the first base.